The 32 T cell receptor beta chains reported below all come from one sample, sequenced in a study of T cells after posttransplantation cyclophosphamide (TCRdb year 2016). The library was built by means of the immunoSEQ multiplex PCR assay. TCRdb re-hosts the immuneACCESS table, in-frame sequences only. Its copies lack some clones; in the studies checked, an unresolved V gene accounts for under half of them, and the cause for the rest is not known. This sample contains over 35,000 clones, none of which is a singleton. The top ten clonotypes cover roughly 2% of the sample. Input material: PBMCs. The source is a man between 35 and 55 years old in good health, CMV-negative, and a related stem cell transplant donor.

This clone appeared many times. The chain joins TRBV20-1 to TRBJ1-2; TRBD1 might be the D (6 bases). Per germline, CDR1 DFQATT and CDR2 SNEGSKA (reference sequence). This CDR3 comprises 11 residues. V lost 3 bases and J 10 bases, leaving 12 bases between the germline ends. CDR3 nucleotide sequence: TGCAGTGCTAGCGAAGGGGGTTTCTACACCTTC. Its translation: CSASEGGFYTF.

This clone was counted a few times. This chain links TRBV11-3 with TRBJ2-1; 8 bases map to TRBD2. The germline gives CDR1 SGHNT, CDR2 YENEEA. The CDR3 is made up of 15 amino acids. The V segment lost 3 bases and the J segment 5 bases; nucleotides outside the gene matches: 6. CDR3 region: CASSFRSGGHNEQFF. CDR3 sequence (DNA): TGTGCCAGCAGCTTTCGCTCGGGGGGGCACAATGAGCAGTTCTTC.

This clone came up many times. The chain uses TRBV10-1 and TRBJ1-1; 9 bases line up with TRBD1. V shed 3 bases and J 5 bases; nucleotides not matched to a gene: 4. CDR3 size: 14 residues. CDR1 and CDR2 from the germline V gene are WNHNN and SYGVQD (reference sequence). DNA for the CDR3: TGCGCCAGCAGTGAAGGGACAGGGAGGACTGAAGCTTTCTTT. This sequence encodes CASSEGTGRTEAFF.

This clone was seen at least ten times. The chain is built from TRBV19 and TRBJ2-3; the match to TRBD1 covers 8 bases. The CDR3 runs to 16 residues. The V and J ends lost 4 bases and 8 bases, in that order; junction bases with no gene match: 14. Germline V CDR1 and CDR2: LNHDA, SQIVND (reference sequence). CDR3 sequence: CASSNRDRWGRGTQYF. The DNA for the CDR3 is TGTGCCAGTAGTAACCGGGACAGGTGGGGACGAGGTACGCAGTATTTT.

This clone was seen repeatedly, ten times or more. This chain joins TRBV4-1 and TRBJ1-6; D call uncertain. The CDR3 sequence is 15 residues long. Trimming took off 3 bases at V and 0 bases at J, with 6 bases between the two ends. CDR1 is MGHRA, CDR2 YSYEKL, per germline. CDR3 sequence reads: CASSQESSYNSPLHF. CDR3 nucleotides: TGCGCCAGCAGCCAGGAGAGCTCCTATAATTCACCCCTCCACTTT.

The chain recombines TRBV19 with TRBJ2-4, with 13 positions matching TRBD2. The ends lost 3 bases at V and 0 bases at J; junction bases unmatched: 5. CDR3 length equals 18 residues. Germline CDR1 is LNHDA and CDR2 is SQIVND (reference sequence). Written as DNA, the CDR3 is TGTGCCAGTAGTATCCCCGGACTAGCGGGAGTAGCCAAAAACATTCAGTACTTC. Its protein is CASSIPGLAGVAKNIQYF.

This clone has ten or more counts. V gene TRBV30 combines with J gene TRBJ2-2; D is possibly TRBD2 (7 bases). Germline CDR1 and CDR2: GTSNPN and SVGIG (reference sequence). CDR3 length: 18 amino acids. Trimming left V 2 bases short and J 4 bases short, with 23 bases between. The CDR3 nucleotides are TGTGCCTGGAGTACGCGCGTGGGGGGCGGGAGAATCACCGGGGAGCTGTTTTTT. Translation: CAWSTRVGGGRITGELFF. The full variable domain, in which reference TRBV30 and TRBJ2-2 provide the parts outside the CDR3, is SQTIHQWPATLVQPVGSPLSLECTVEGTSNPNLYWYRQAAGRGLQLLFYSVGIGQISSEVPQNLSASRPQDRQFILSSKKLLLSDSGFYLCAWSTRVGGGRITGELFFGEGSRLTVL.

This clone was seen at least ten times. This chain connects TRBV5-1 to TRBJ1-4; D perhaps matches TRBD1 (5 bases). The length of the CDR3 is 15 residues. The germline V gene has CDR1 SGHRS and CDR2 YFSETQ. Trimming took 4 bases from V and 0 from J, leaving 10 bases between them. CDR3 bases: TGCGCCAGCAGCCGGGACTTTACAACTAATGAAAAACTGTTTTTT. This encodes CASSRDFTTNEKLFF.

This clone has ten or more counts. This rearrangement joins TRBV6-7 to TRBJ1-6; 8 bases align to TRBD1. TRBV6-7 is reported as an ORF; its role is uncertain. V lost 2 bases and J lost 4; bases outside the gene matches: 7. This CDR3 comprises 17 residues. The CDR3 loop is CASSYPQGGRYNSPLHF. The CDR3 region has the DNA TGTGCCAGCAGTTACCCACAGGGGGGTCGATATAATTCACCCCTCCACTTT.

This clone turned up a few times. DNA of the CDR3: TGTGCCAGCAGCAATCCATTCTCTGGAAACACCATATATTTT. Translating gives CASSNPFSGNTIYF. The chain links TRBV7-9 to TRBJ1-3; no firm D call. The CDR3 runs 14 residues. The V gene's germline CDR1 is SEHNR and CDR2 FQNEAQ (reference sequence). The V end was cut by 5 bases, the J end by 0 bases, with 8 bases between. The variable domain in full, with the rest retrieved from reference TRBV7-9 and TRBJ1-3, is DTGVSQNPRHKITKRGQNVTFRCDPISEHNRLYWYRQTLGQGPEFLTYFQNEAQLEKSRLLSDRFSAERPKGSFSTLEIQRTEQGDSAMYLCASSNPFSGNTIYFGEGSWLTVV.

The chain is built from TRBV7-2 and TRBJ1-5; D is unresolved. This CDR3 contains 15 residues. Germline V gene data show CDR1 as SGHTA and CDR2 as FQGNSA. The V end was cut by 3 bases, the J end by 5 bases, with 14 bases between. The CDR3 sequence: CASSLRAWGDQPQHF. The CDR3 DNA sequence: TGTGCCAGCAGCTTGAGAGCATGGGGAGATCAGCCCCAGCATTTT.

This clone was counted ten times or more. The rearrangement uses TRBV6-1 and TRBJ2-7; 11 bases fit TRBD2. CDR1 is MNHNS, CDR2 SASEGT, per germline. V trimming: 4 bases; J trimming: 3 bases; junction bases outside the gene matches: 2. The CDR3 is 14 amino acids. This chain's CDR3 is CASSAGTSGYEQYF. The CDR3 DNA reads as TGTGCCAGCAGTGCCGGGACTAGCGGCTACGAGCAGTACTTC.

A few counts support this clone. This chain uses TRBV2 with TRBJ2-5; the D gene is possibly TRBD2 (6 bases). Germline V CDR1 and CDR2: SNHLY, FYNNEI. CDR3 length: 14 residues. The V gene lost 3 bases and the J gene lost 1 base, with 9 bases spanning the gap. CDR3 region: CASSELGGQETQYF. In DNA form, the CDR3 reads TGTGCCAGCAGTGAGTTGGGGGGCCAAGAGACCCAGTACTTC.

The table lists this clone with many counts. The V gene is TRBV7-2, the J gene TRBJ2-1; 7 nucleotides match TRBD2. V shed 2 bases and J 5 bases; nucleotides not matched to a gene: 9. Germline V gene lookup returns CDR1 SGHTA and CDR2 FQGNSA. The CDR3 runs to 16 residues. Written as DNA, the CDR3 is TGTGCCAGCAGCTTATCCCGGGCTAGCGGCCACAATGAGCAGTTCTTC. Translated, it gives CASSLSRASGHNEQFF.

The table lists this clone with many counts. The chain employs TRBV4-3 and TRBJ1-5; tentative D call: TRBD1 (6 bases). The length of the CDR3 is 15 residues. V shed 1 base and J shed 9 bases, with 16 bases lying between them. The germline V gene has CDR1 LGHNA and CDR2 YSLEER. The CDR3 DNA reads as TGCGCCAGCAGCCAAGCGGCCACAGGGAAAGGGCCCCAGCATTTT. Amino acids: CASSQAATGKGPQHF.

This clone was recorded many times. The rearrangement uses TRBV29-1 and TRBJ2-1, with TRBD1 identical over 9 bases. Looked up from germline, CDR1 is SQVTM and CDR2 is ANQGSEA. V was clipped by 4 bases and J by 7 bases; unmatched bases: 2. The CDR3 runs 12 residues. The CDR3 nucleotides read TGCAGCGTTGGGGACAGGGCGAATGAGCAGTTCTTC. Amino acid sequence: CSVGDRANEQFF.

This clone was detected ten times or more. CDR3 nucleotide sequence: TGCGCCAGCAGCTTGGTCAGGGAGCTGTTTTTT. This gives the protein CASSLVRELFF. This sequence joins TRBV5-1 and TRBJ2-2; D gene unclear. The V end lost 0 bases, the J end lost 9 bases, and 3 bases lay between the germline ends. CDR3 length: 11 amino acids. Germline loops: CDR1 SGHRS, CDR2 YFSETQ.

This clone was observed at least ten times. The rearrangement joins TRBV5-6 to TRBJ2-1, with 10 bases fitting TRBD2. The CDR3 covers 16 residues. The trim removed 6 bases at V and 1 base at J, leaving 7 bases unmatched. CDR1 is SGHDT and CDR2 is YYEEEE in the germline V gene. DNA of the CDR3: TGTGCCAGCACCCCGGGGACTAGCGCTTCCTACAATGAGCAGTTCTTC. Its protein is CASTPGTSASYNEQFF.

This clone has at least ten counts. The J gene is TRBJ2-2, the V gene TRBV9; TRBD2 matches at 12 bases. V was pared by 4 bases and J by 5 bases, with 3 bases of the junction left unmatched. Looked up from germline, CDR1 is SGDLS and CDR2 is YYNGEE. This CDR3 region has 15 residues. CDR3 loop: CASSTLAGGTGELFF. The CDR3, as DNA: TGTGCCAGCAGCACACTAGCGGGGGGTACCGGGGAGCTGTTTTTT.

In this sample, this clone turned up many times. This chain joins TRBV6-1 and TRBJ1-2, with D uncertain. Trimming took off 4 bases at V and 6 bases at J, with 12 bases between the two ends. Germline V gene sequence: CDR1 MNHNS, CDR2 SASEGT. The CDR3 length is 13 residues. CDR3 amino acids: CASSVWLGDGYTF. CDR3 in DNA: TGTGCCAGCAGTGTGTGGCTGGGAGATGGCTACACCTTC.

The chain is built from TRBV19 and TRBJ2-3; 14 bases match TRBD2. V gave up 4 bases and J gave up 5 bases; unmatched junction bases: 5. This CDR3 has 16 amino acids. CDR1 and CDR2 from the germline V gene are LNHDA and SQIVND (reference sequence). The CDR3 is CASSTGLAGAGDTQYF. For the CDR3, the DNA is TGTGCCAGTAGTACGGGACTAGCGGGGGCCGGAGATACGCAGTATTTT.

The chain is built from TRBV21-1 and TRBJ2-2; TRBD2, the table's D call, lacks a check against the DNA. TRBV21-1 is classified as a pseudogene. This CDR3 is 13 amino acids long. The DNA for the CDR3 is TGTGCCAGCACCGGCGGGGGCACCGGGGAGCTGTTTTTT. Residues: CASTGGGTGELFF.

This clone was seen at least ten times. The chain is built from TRBV5-1 and TRBJ2-7; the match to TRBD2 covers 7 bases. The CDR3 loop spans 16 amino acids. Germline V lookup: CDR1 SGHRS, CDR2 YFSETQ. Unmatched junction bases numbered 11, after V lost 0 bases and J lost 5 bases. CDR3 amino acids: CASSLEGLEISHEQYV. In DNA form, the CDR3 reads TGCGCCAGCAGCTTGGAAGGACTAGAGATTTCCCACGAGCAGTACGTC.

The rearrangement uses TRBV9 and TRBJ1-1, with a tentative D call TRBD1 (6 bases). The V end was cut by 5 bases, the J end by 1 base, with 15 bases between. The CDR3 sequence is 15 residues long. Germline V gives CDR1 SGDLS, CDR2 YYNGEE. DNA of the CDR3: TGTGCCAGCAGTTCAATTACAGGGTGGAACACTGAAGCTTTCTTT. Amino acids: CASSSITGWNTEAFF.

This clone was seen many times. The chain couples TRBV10-2 to TRBJ1-5; D possibly corresponds to TRBD1 (6 bases). The CDR3 consists of 12 residues. Germline values: CDR1 WSHSY, CDR2 SAAADI. The V end was cut by 8 bases, the J end by 3 bases, with 8 bases between. The CDR3 DNA follows: TGCGCCAGCGGACAGATCAATCAGCCCCAGCATTTT. It yields the protein CASGQINQPQHF.

The sample holds a few counts of this clone. The chain employs TRBV15 and TRBJ2-7, with 7 bases identical to TRBD1. CDR1 and CDR2 (germline): LNHNV, YYDKDF (reference sequence). The trim removed 0 bases at V and 4 bases at J, leaving 12 bases unmatched. CDR3 length: 17 amino acids. This CDR3 is CATSRDGGDRVRYEQYF. Written as DNA, the CDR3 is TGTGCCACCAGCAGAGATGGGGGTGACAGGGTACGATACGAGCAGTACTTC.

This clone was counted many times. The CDR3 is CASSESLRGSSGNTIYF. The CDR3 DNA follows: TGTGCCAGCAGTGAAAGCCTTCGGGGTAGCTCTGGAAACACCATATATTTT. The chain uses TRBV6-1 and TRBJ1-3; D gene unclear. This CDR3 spans 17 amino acids. The germline V gene encodes CDR1 MNHNS and CDR2 SASEGT. Trimming cost V 2 bases and J 0 bases, with 14 bases left between them.

In its sample, this clone was seen many times. The rearrangement joins TRBV19 to TRBJ1-5; the D gene is possibly TRBD1 (6 bases). V lost 3 bases, J lost 1 base, and 10 bases lay in between. CDR1 and CDR2 from the germline V gene are LNHDA and SQIVND (reference sequence). The CDR3 sequence is 15 residues long. The CDR3 nucleotides are TGTGCCAGTAGTATTTCCAGGGGAAGCAATCAGCCCCAGCATTTT. It is translated as CASSISRGSNQPQHF.

In its sample, this clone is medium-sized (0.01 to 0.1%). The V call is TRBV19, the J call TRBJ1-4, with D possibly TRBD1 on 6 matching bases. CDR3 size: 17 residues. CDR1 and CDR2 (germline): LNHDA, SQIVND (reference sequence). Deletions cut 0 bases from V and 5 bases from J, with 16 bases between. Here the CDR3 DNA reads TGTGCCAGTAGTATAGATCTATCGGGGGGCCCAAATGAAAAACTGTTTTTT. It translates to CASSIDLSGGPNEKLFF.

This clone was detected many times. The chain is built from TRBV19 and TRBJ2-5; weak D call: TRBD2 (6 bases). Between the trimmed V and J ends, which lost 2 bases and 0 bases, there was a span of 13 bases. The CDR3 extends over 16 amino acids. Germline assignment: CDR1 LNHDA and CDR2 SQIVND (reference sequence). The CDR3: CASSIRGGTDQETQYF. The CDR3, as DNA: TGTGCCAGTAGTATAAGGGGTGGGACTGACCAAGAGACCCAGTACTTC.

This clone was counted at least ten times. CDR3 bases: TGTGCCAGCAGTTACGAGGCGAACACTGAAGCTTTCTTT. It is translated as CASSYEANTEAFF. The chain carries TRBV6-6 and TRBJ1-1; D remains unclear. CDR1 and CDR2 from the germline V gene are MNHNY and SVGAGI (reference sequence). V was clipped by 2 bases and J by 1 base, with 5 bases between them. The CDR3 is 13 residues long.

This clone came up a few times. J is TRBJ2-1 and V is TRBV5-1; D ambiguous. The CDR3 is 15 amino acids. The ends were cut back, 3 bases at V and 4 bases at J, with 14 bases in the middle. Germline loops: CDR1 SGHRS, CDR2 YFSETQ. This CDR3 is CASSSTTDGYNEQFF. CDR3 coding DNA: TGCGCCAGCAGCTCAACCACCGACGGGTACAATGAGCAGTTCTTC.